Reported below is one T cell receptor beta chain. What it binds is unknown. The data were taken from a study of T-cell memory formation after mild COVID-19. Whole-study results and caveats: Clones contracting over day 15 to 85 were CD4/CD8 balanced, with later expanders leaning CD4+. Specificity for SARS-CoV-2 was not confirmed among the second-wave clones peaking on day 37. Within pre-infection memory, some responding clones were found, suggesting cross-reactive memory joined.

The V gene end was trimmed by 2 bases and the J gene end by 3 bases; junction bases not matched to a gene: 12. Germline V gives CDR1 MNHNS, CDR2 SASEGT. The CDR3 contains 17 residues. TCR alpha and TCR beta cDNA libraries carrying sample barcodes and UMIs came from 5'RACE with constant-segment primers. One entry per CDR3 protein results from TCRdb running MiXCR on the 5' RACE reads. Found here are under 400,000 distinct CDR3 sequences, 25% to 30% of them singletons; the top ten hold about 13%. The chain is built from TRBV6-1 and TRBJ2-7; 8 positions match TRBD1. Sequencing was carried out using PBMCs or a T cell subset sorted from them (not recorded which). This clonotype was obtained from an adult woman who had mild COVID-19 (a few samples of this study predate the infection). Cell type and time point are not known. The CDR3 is CASSETNVGQVGYEQYF. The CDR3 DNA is TGTGCCAGCAGTGAAACGAATGTGGGACAGGTGGGCTACGAGCAGTACTTC.